These 12 T cell receptor beta chains share one sample of origin, sequenced in a study of siplizumab effects on memory and regulatory T cells. Measured with immunoSEQ multiplex PCR; TCRdb has only the in-frame clones, and not every one. The table lists about 99,000 clones, over 90% of them singletons. The sequenced material came from Tregs sorted from blood. The source of these receptors is a human donor in good health.

The chain uses TRBV27 and TRBJ2-1, with 9 bases matching TRBD2. Germline values: CDR1 MNHEY, CDR2 SMNVEV (reference sequence). V gave up 2 bases and J gave up 4 bases; unmatched junction bases: 3. The CDR3 consists of 15 residues. The CDR3 is CASSLAGGLYNEQFF. DNA for the CDR3: TGTGCCAGCAGTTTAGCGGGAGGGCTATACAATGAGCAGTTCTTC.

V and J are TRBV7-9 and TRBJ2-1; 11 positions agree with TRBD2. The junction had 7 bases not matched to a gene; V was cut back by 5 bases and J by 4 bases. Germline V gene data show CDR1 as SEHNR and CDR2 as FQNEAQ (reference sequence). The CDR3 extends over 16 amino acids. CDR3 coding DNA: TGTGCCAGCAGCCCAAAGGGACTAGCGGAATACAATGAGCAGTTCTTC. Translation gives CASSPKGLAEYNEQFF.

In nucleotides, the CDR3 is TGTGCCAGCAGTTACTCGCTAGTCGCGGCCGGGGAGCTGTTTTTT. Protein: CASSYSLVAAGELFF. V is TRBV6-5 and J is TRBJ2-2; no firm D call. Germline V gene data show CDR1 as MNHEY and CDR2 as SVGAGI. The V and J ends lost 0 bases and 6 bases respectively, with 11 bases between them. This CDR3 region has 15 residues.

The rearrangement links TRBV5-1 to TRBJ2-7; D not certain. The CDR3 length is 14 residues. The germline gives CDR1 SGHRS, CDR2 YFSETQ. Trimming stripped 1 base from V and 0 bases from J, with 8 bases between. CDR3 sequence reads: CASSLTVSSYEQYF. The CDR3 DNA is TGCGCCAGCAGCTTGACAGTTTCCTCCTACGAGCAGTACTTC.

The chain joins TRBV5-1 to TRBJ1-4; TRBD1 agrees at 9 bases. V lost 4 bases and J lost 8; bases outside the gene matches: 9. This CDR3 region has 15 residues. CDR1 is SGHRS and CDR2 is YFSETQ in the germline V gene. The CDR3 DNA reads as TGCGCCAGCAGCCCGGGGACAGGGTTTTACGAAAAACTGTTTTTT. As protein: CASSPGTGFYEKLFF. The full variable domain, in which reference TRBV5-1 and TRBJ1-4 provide the parts outside the CDR3, is KAGVTQTPRYLIKTRGQQVTLSCSPISGHRSVSWYQQTPGQGLQFLFEYFSETQRNKGNFPGRFSGRQFSNSRSEMNVSTLELGDSALYLCASSPGTGFYEKLFFGSGTQLSVL.

This chain joins TRBV9 and TRBJ2-3; perhaps TRBD2 as D (6 bases). V was shortened by 1 base and J by 6 bases, with 12 bases between the two germline ends. The CDR3 contains 14 residues. In germline, CDR1 is SGDLS, CDR2 YYNGEE. The CDR3 loop reads CASSVRSGRDTQYF. CDR3 in DNA: TGTGCCAGCAGCGTAAGGTCAGGGAGGGATACGCAGTATTTT.

J is TRBJ1-1 and V is TRBV5-6, with D hard to call. Trimming took 0 bases from V and 0 from J, leaving 9 bases between them. Germline V gene lookup returns CDR1 SGHDT and CDR2 YYEEEE. CDR3 length: 15 amino acids. The CDR3 DNA reads TGTGCCAGCAGCTTGGTAGGCGGTATGAACACTGAAGCTTTCTTT. This sequence encodes CASSLVGGMNTEAFF.

This rearrangement joins TRBV4-2 to TRBJ1-1, with D possibly being TRBD1 (5 bases). Germline V gene lookup returns CDR1 LGHNA and CDR2 YNFKEQ. The V and J ends lost 4 bases and 1 base respectively, with 13 bases between them. The CDR3 loop spans 15 amino acids. The CDR3 region is CASSLGTFSNTEAFF. In DNA form, the CDR3 reads TGTGCCAGCAGCCTGGGGACTTTTTCGAACACTGAAGCTTTCTTT.

V usage is TRBV7-9 and J usage is TRBJ2-1; TRBD2 matches 12 bases. The CDR3 totals 19 residues. After removal of 5 bases from V and 8 bases from J, the junction contained 19 bases not matched to a gene. CDR1 SEHNR and CDR2 FQNEAQ come from the germline V gene (reference sequence). CDR3 protein: CASSPLWLTTSGRTDEQFF. CDR3 nucleotide sequence: TGTGCCAGCAGCCCATTGTGGCTTACGACTAGCGGGAGAACGGATGAGCAGTTCTTC. Combining the CDR3 with reference TRBV7-9 and TRBJ2-1 gives the whole variable domain DTGVSQNPRHKITKRGQNVTFRCDPISEHNRLYWYRQTLGQGPEFLTYFQNEAQLEKSRLLSDRFSAERPKGSFSTLEIQRTEQGDSAMYLCASSPLWLTTSGRTDEQFFGPGTRLTVL.

This clone was seen just once. The chain combines TRBV11-2 with TRBJ2-7, with D perhaps given as TRBD1 or TRBD2 (5 bases each). The CDR3 is 15 residues long. With 0 bases removed from V and 6 bases from J, the gap between germline ends came to 15 bases. Germline CDR1 SGHAT, CDR2 FQNNGV. The CDR3 region is CASSLDLNRGREQYF. The CDR3 coding sequence is TGTGCCAGCAGCTTAGATCTAAATCGGGGCCGCGAGCAGTACTTC.

The chain employs TRBV5-4 and TRBJ2-7, with D unclear. This CDR3 is built from 12 residues. The V gene's germline CDR1 is SGHNT and CDR2 YYREEE (reference sequence). V lost 3 bases, J lost 0 bases, and 4 bases lay in between. The CDR3 DNA is TGTGCCAGCAGCTCGAACTCCTACGAGCAGTACTTC. Its translation: CASSSNSYEQYF.

The rearrangement joins TRBV7-2 to TRBJ2-7; 8 bases agree with TRBD2. The trim removed 2 bases at V and 4 bases at J, leaving 10 bases unmatched. The CDR3 is made up of 16 amino acids. Germline assignment: CDR1 SGHTA and CDR2 FQGNSA. The CDR3 reads CASSLKWASGWYEQYF. The CDR3 bases are TGTGCCAGCAGCTTAAAGTGGGCTAGCGGGTGGTACGAGCAGTACTTC. Based on the CDR3 plus reference TRBV7-2 and TRBJ2-7, the full variable domain is GAGVSQSPSNKVTEKGKDVELRCDPISGHTALYWYRQSLGQGLEFLIYFQGNSAPDKSGLPSDRFSAERTGGSVSTLTIQRTQQEDSAVYLCASSLKWASGWYEQYFGPGTRLTVT.